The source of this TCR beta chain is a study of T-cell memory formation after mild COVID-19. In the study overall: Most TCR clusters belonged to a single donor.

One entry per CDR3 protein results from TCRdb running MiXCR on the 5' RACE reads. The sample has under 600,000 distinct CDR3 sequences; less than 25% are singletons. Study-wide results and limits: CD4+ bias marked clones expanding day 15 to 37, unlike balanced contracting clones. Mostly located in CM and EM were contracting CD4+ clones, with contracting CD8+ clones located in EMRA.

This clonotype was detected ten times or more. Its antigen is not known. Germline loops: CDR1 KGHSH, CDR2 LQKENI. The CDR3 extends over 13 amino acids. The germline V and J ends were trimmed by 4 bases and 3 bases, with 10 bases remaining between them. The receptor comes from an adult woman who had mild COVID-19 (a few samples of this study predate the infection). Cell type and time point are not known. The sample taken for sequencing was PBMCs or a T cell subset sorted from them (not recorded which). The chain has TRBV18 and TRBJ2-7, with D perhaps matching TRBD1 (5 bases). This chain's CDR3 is CASSRQDNYEQYF. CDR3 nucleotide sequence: TGTGCCAGCTCACGTCAGGACAACTACGAGCAGTACTTC. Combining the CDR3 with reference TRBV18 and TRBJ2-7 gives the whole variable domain NAGVMQNPRHLVRRRGQEARLRCSPMKGHSHVYWYRQLPEEGLKFMVYLQKENIIDESGMPKERFSAEFPKEGPSILRIQQVVRGDSAAYFCASSRQDNYEQYFGPGTRLTVT.